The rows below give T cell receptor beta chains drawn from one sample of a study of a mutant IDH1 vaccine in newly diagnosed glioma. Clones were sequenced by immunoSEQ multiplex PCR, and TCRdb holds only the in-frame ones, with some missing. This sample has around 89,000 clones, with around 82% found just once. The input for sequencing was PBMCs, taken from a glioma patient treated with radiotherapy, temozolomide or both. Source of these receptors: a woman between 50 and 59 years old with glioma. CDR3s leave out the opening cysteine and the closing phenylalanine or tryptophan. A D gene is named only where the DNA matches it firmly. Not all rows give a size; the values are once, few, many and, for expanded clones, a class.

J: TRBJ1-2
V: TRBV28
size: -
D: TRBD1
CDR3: ASSYTGEGYT

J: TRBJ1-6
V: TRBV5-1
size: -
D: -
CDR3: ASSGLGDSPLH

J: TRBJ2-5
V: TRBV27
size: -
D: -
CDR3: ASSLSRGVGTQY

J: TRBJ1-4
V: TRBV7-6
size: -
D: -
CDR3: ASSLQGIGVEKLF

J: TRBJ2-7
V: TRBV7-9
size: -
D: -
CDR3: ASSIVGYEQY

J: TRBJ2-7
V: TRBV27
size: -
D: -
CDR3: ASSFPHEQY

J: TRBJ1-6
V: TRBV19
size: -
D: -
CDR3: ASSPLGQNNSPLH

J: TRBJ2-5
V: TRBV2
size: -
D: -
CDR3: ASSEAQETQY

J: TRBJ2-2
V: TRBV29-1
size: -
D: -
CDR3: SVSGDTGELF

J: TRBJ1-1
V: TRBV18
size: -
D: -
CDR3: ASSPPNIATLNTEAF

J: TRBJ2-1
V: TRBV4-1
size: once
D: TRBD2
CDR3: ASSQERSGGGEQF

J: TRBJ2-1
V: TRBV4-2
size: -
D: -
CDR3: ASSLVGTPNEQF

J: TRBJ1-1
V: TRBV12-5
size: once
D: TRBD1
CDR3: ASGWGTGRTNTEAF

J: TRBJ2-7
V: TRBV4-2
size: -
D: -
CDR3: ASRPTGWGASSYEQY

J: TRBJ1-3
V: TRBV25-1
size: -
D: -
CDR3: ASGGQASSGNTIY

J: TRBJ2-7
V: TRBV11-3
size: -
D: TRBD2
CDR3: ASSHRGGTYGEQY

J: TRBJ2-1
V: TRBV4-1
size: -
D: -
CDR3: ASSQEFGGEEF